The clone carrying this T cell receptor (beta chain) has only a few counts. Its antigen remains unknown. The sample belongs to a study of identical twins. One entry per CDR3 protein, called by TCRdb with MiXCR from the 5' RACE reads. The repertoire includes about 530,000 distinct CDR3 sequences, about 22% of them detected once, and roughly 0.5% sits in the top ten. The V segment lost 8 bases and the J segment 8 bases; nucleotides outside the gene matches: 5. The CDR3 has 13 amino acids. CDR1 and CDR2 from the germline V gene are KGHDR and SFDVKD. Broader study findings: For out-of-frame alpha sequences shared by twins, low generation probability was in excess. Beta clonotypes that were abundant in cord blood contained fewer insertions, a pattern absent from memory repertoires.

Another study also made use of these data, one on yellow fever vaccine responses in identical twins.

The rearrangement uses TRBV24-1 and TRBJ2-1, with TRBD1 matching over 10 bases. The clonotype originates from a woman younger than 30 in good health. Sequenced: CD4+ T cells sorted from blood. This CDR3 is CATKGQGVDEQFF. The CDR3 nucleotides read TGTGCCACCAAAGGACAGGGGGTGGATGAGCAGTTCTTC.